This T cell receptor (beta chain) was identified during a study of spatial heterogeneity in lung cancer. About the research overall: Detected beta-chain sequences consistently exceeded alpha-chain sequences.

This clonotype was picked up many times. V was pared by 3 bases and J by 4 bases, with 10 bases between. The CDR3 consists of 14 residues. Germline CDR1 SGHDN, CDR2 FVKESK. Time point here: sample taken at primary tumor resection. TCRdb re-analysed the 5' RACE reads in MiXCR, keeping a single row per CDR3 protein. The data hold some 80,000 distinct CDR3 sequences, with under 8.5% observed a single time. This specimen consisted of PBMCs, obtained at surgery. This TCR was sampled from a male donor with early-stage non-small cell lung cancer. The V and J genes are TRBV14 and TRBJ2-1; D remains unclear. In nucleotides, the CDR3 is TGTGCCAGCAGCCATGTGGATAGATACAATGAGCAGTTCTTC. This translates into CASSHVDRYNEQFF.